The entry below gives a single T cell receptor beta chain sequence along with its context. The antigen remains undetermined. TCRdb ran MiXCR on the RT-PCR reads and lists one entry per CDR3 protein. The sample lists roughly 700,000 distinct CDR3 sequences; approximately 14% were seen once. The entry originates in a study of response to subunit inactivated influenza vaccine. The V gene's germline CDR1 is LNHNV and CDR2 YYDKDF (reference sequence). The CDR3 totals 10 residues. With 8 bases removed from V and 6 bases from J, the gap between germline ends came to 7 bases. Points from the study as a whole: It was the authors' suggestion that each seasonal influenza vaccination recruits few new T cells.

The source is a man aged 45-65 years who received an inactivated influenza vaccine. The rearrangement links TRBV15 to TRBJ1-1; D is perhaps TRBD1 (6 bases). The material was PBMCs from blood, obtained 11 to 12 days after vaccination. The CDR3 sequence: CATGGPEAFF. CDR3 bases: TGTGCCACCGGGGGGCCTGAAGCTTTCTTT.